Below, 22 T cell receptor beta chains from the same sample are listed, as sequenced in a study of T cells after posttransplantation cyclophosphamide. The assay was immunoSEQ multiplex PCR, and TCRdb's table has in-frame clones only and misses some. The repertoire yields roughly 35,000 clones, none seen only once; the top ten contain about 1.2%. Sequencing used PBMCs. These receptors originate from a girl aged 10 to 17 in good health, CMV-negative, and a related stem cell transplant donor.

There are many counts of this clone. This rearrangement joins TRBV30 to TRBJ1-4; 9 bases fit TRBD1. This CDR3 comprises 13 residues. V trimming: 8 bases; J trimming: 5 bases; junction bases outside the gene matches: 6. Germline-derived CDR1 and CDR2 are GTSNPN and SVGIG (reference sequence). The DNA for the CDR3 is TGTGCCGCGAACAGGGGGCGGAATGAAAAACTGTTTTTT. This translates into CAANRGRNEKLFF.

V is TRBV30 and J is TRBJ1-2; D ambiguous. Trimming left V 4 bases short and J 8 bases short, with 17 bases between. CDR3 size: 13 residues. CDR1 and CDR2 from the germline V gene are GTSNPN and SVGIG (reference sequence). In DNA, the CDR3 is TGTGCCTGGAACCCCCGGGTCCTTGGCGGCTACACCTTC. This sequence encodes CAWNPRVLGGYTF.

This clone came up a few times. This chain joins TRBV6-5 and TRBJ2-1; 12 bases align to TRBD2. Germline V gives CDR1 MNHEY, CDR2 SVGAGI. Unmatched junction bases numbered 6, after V lost 1 base and J lost 8 bases. The CDR3 totals 16 residues. The CDR3 bases are TGTGCCAGCAGTTACTTGACTAGCGGGAGAGGGGATGAGCAGTTCTTC. It translates to CASSYLTSGRGDEQFF.

This clone was detected a few times. The rearrangement uses TRBV18 and TRBJ2-3; TRBD1 aligns across 8 bases. This CDR3 contains 17 residues. Germline V CDR1 and CDR2: KGHSH, LQKENI. V was clipped by 1 base and J by 1 base; unmatched bases: 7. The CDR3 loop is CASSPLPQGVGTDTQYF. CDR3 bases: TGTGCCAGCTCACCACTTCCACAGGGGGTTGGCACAGATACGCAGTATTTT.

This clone was detected only a few times. This chain uses TRBV30 with TRBJ1-5; weak D call: TRBD1 (5 bases). The CDR3 spans 14 residues. CDR1 and CDR2 (germline): GTSNPN, SVGIG (reference sequence). V dropped 2 bases and J dropped 7 bases, with 15 bases sitting between them. DNA of the CDR3: TGTGCCTGGAGTTCACTGGGGGGAGGGCAGCCCCAGCATTTT. This translates into CAWSSLGGGQPQHF.

This clone was seen a few times. The chain uses TRBV28 and TRBJ2-7; the D gene is possibly TRBD2 (5 bases). V lost 3 bases and J lost 7, with 7 bases in between. Germline V gives CDR1 MDHEN, CDR2 SYDVKM. The CDR3 runs 11 residues. The DNA of the CDR3 is TGTGCCAGCAGTTTGTCGGGGGAGCAGTACTTC. This codes for CASSLSGEQYF.

This clone appeared many times. As DNA, the CDR3 is TGTGCCAGCAGCACTACTAGCGGGAACACCGGGGAGCTGTTTTTT. Translation gives CASSTTSGNTGELFF. V is TRBV6-4 and J is TRBJ2-2; 8 bases agree with TRBD2. CDR3 length: 15 amino acids. Unmatched junction bases numbered 4, after V lost 6 bases and J lost 1 base. Germline assignment: CDR1 MRHNA and CDR2 SNTAGT.

Many counts were recorded for this clone. The V gene is TRBV5-4, the J gene TRBJ2-7; D is unresolved. V lost 2 bases and J 0 bases, leaving 9 bases between the germline ends. The CDR3 runs 14 residues. The V gene's germline CDR1 is SGHNT and CDR2 YYREEE (reference sequence). As DNA, the CDR3 is TGTGCCAGCAGCTTCGCAGGTAGCTCCTACGAGCAGTACTTC. It specifies CASSFAGSSYEQYF.

This chain links TRBV6-5 with TRBJ2-1; a possible D gene is TRBD2 (6 bases). This CDR3 is 13 amino acids long. V lost 5 bases to trimming and J lost 3 bases, with 8 bases between them. From germline, CDR1 is MNHEY and CDR2 SVGAGI. CDR3 nucleotide sequence: TGTGCCAGCAGTAACGGGGGCTACAATGAGCAGTTCTTC. Its translation is CASSNGGYNEQFF.

This clone was counted a few times. The rearrangement joins TRBV29-1 to TRBJ2-3; TRBD2 might be the D (7 bases). The V gene's germline CDR1 is SQVTM and CDR2 ANQGSEA. This CDR3 region has 13 residues. V was cut by 3 bases and J by 12 bases, with 19 bases left in between. The CDR3 bases are TGCAGCGTTGAGAAAGGCGGGGGCGGCAATCAGTATTTT. Translation gives CSVEKGGGGNQYF.

This clone occurred many times. One end of the junction varies from germline; a read error may be responsible. This chain connects TRBV6-5 to TRBJ1-5; D not certain. Per germline, CDR1 MNHEY and CDR2 SVGAGI. This CDR3 is built from 13 residues. The CDR3 region is CASRTYSDQPQHF. In nucleotides, the CDR3 is TGTGCCAGCAGAACCTATAGCGATCAGCCCCAGCATTTT.

The chain links TRBV11-2 to TRBJ2-7, with TRBD2 matching over 7 bases. This CDR3 is 14 amino acids long. J was trimmed by 0 bases and V by 1 base; bases with no gene match: 0. Germline loops: CDR1 SGHAT, CDR2 FQNNGV. As DNA, the CDR3 is TGTGCCAGCAGCTTAGCTAGCGGCTCCTACGAGCAGTACTTC. Translating it yields CASSLASGSYEQYF.

This clone has a count of ten or more. The chain uses TRBV14 and TRBJ2-7, with TRBD2 matching 9 bases. V lost 4 bases and J lost 3; bases outside the gene matches: 7. This CDR3 is 15 amino acids long. Per the germline V gene, CDR1 is SGHDN and CDR2 is FVKESK. The CDR3 here is CASSPSPAGGYEQYF. The CDR3 DNA is TGTGCCAGCAGCCCGTCGCCAGCGGGAGGCTACGAGCAGTACTTC.

This clone was seen a handful of times. Here the CDR3 reads CASQLDTRGNQPQHF. CDR3 sequence (DNA): TGTGCCAGTCAGCTGGATACCCGGGGTAATCAGCCCCAGCATTTT. This chain links TRBV7-9 with TRBJ1-5; D is uncertain. This CDR3 spans 15 amino acids. The germline V gene encodes CDR1 SEHNR and CDR2 FQNEAQ (reference sequence). Trimming stripped 9 bases from V and 4 bases from J, with 19 bases between.

This clone has ten or more counts. The chain has TRBV5-4 and TRBJ2-2, with no clear D. Trimming removed 0 bases at V and 4 bases at J, with 16 bases between. This CDR3 spans 17 amino acids. The germline V gene encodes CDR1 SGHNT and CDR2 YYREEE (reference sequence). CDR3 bases: TGTGCCAGCAGCTTGGTGTACGGGTCGGAAATCACCGGGGAGCTGTTTTTT. Residues: CASSLVYGSEITGELFF.

This clone showed up many times. The genes are TRBV30 and TRBJ2-1; 8 bases match TRBD1. The CDR3 is 11 residues long. Trimming took 0 bases from V and 12 from J; bases not matched to a gene: 1. Germline CDR1 is GTSNPN and CDR2 is SVGIG (reference sequence). CDR3 DNA sequence: TGTGCCTGGAGTGTACAGGGGGTGCAGTTCTTC. Translated, it gives CAWSVQGVQFF.

This clone has at least ten counts. V usage is TRBV9 and J usage is TRBJ2-1, with D unresolved. Germline V lookup: CDR1 SGDLS, CDR2 YYNGEE. V lost 0 bases and J 3 bases, leaving 4 bases between the germline ends. This CDR3 has 13 residues. The CDR3 DNA is TGTGCCAGCAGCGTAGGTAGCTACAATGAGCAGTTCTTC. It codes for CASSVGSYNEQFF.

This clone has a handful of counts. The chain is built from TRBV9 and TRBJ2-3; weak D call: TRBD1 (5 bases). V was cut by 0 bases and J by 0 bases, with 8 bases left in between. The CDR3 runs to 15 residues. Germline-derived CDR1 and CDR2 are SGDLS and YYNGEE. The CDR3 DNA reads TGTGCCAGCAGCGTAGTAGACAGTAGCACAGATACGCAGTATTTT. Amino acids: CASSVVDSSTDTQYF.

The sample holds many counts of this clone. The chain is built from TRBV4-2 and TRBJ2-7; D gene unclear. V dropped 1 base and J dropped 0 bases, with 7 bases sitting between them. CDR3 length: 14 amino acids. Germline assignment: CDR1 LGHNA and CDR2 YNFKEQ. CDR3 sequence: CASSQGAISYEQYF. Written as DNA, the CDR3 is TGTGCCAGCAGCCAAGGGGCTATCTCCTACGAGCAGTACTTC.

This clone was seen a few times. The J gene is TRBJ2-1, the V gene TRBV5-6, with 10 bases lining up with TRBD1. This CDR3 is built from 16 residues. The V and J ends lost 0 bases and 8 bases, in that order; junction bases with no gene match: 8. Germline-derived CDR1 and CDR2 are SGHDT and YYEEEE. CDR3 bases: TGTGCCAGCAGCTTGGCCCGGGACAGGGGATGGGATGAGCAGTTCTTC. Translated: CASSLARDRGWDEQFF.

This clone was seen a handful of times. One end of the junction fails to match germline, which may point to a read error. The CDR3 sequence is CASGFTGQGNGYGYTF. In nucleotides, the CDR3 is TGTGCCAGCGGCTTCACGGGACAGGGGAATGGCTATGGCTACACCTTC. The gene calls are TRBV13 and TRBJ1-2; 10 nucleotides align to TRBD1. Germline CDR1 is PRHDT and CDR2 is FYEKMQ (reference sequence). The CDR3 loop spans 16 amino acids.

This clone was seen only a few times. J is TRBJ1-1 and V is TRBV28, with D maybe TRBD1 (5 bases). The ends were cut back, 4 bases at V and 4 bases at J, with 13 bases in the middle. Per germline, CDR1 MDHEN and CDR2 SYDVKM. The CDR3 runs 14 residues. The CDR3 loop reads CASSSPGGGTEAFF. The CDR3 nucleotides read TGTGCCAGCAGTTCCCCGGGGGGGGGCACTGAAGCTTTCTTT.